The rows below give T cell receptor beta chains drawn from one sample of a study of T cells expressing NK-cell markers. TCRdb reprocessed the 5' RACE reads, keeping one entry per CDR3 protein, no DNA. The sample data list roughly 390,000 distinct CDR3 sequences. The sequencing input was blood T cells: a sorted CD56 or NKG2C T cell subset, CD4+ or CD8+ T cells, or bulk PBMC T cells (not recorded which). The receptor set was obtained from a man aged 18-75 years in good health. CDR3s include the opening cysteine and the closing phenylalanine or tryptophan. Each record gives: V gene, J gene, CDR3 protein.

v_call: TRBV6-5; j_call: TRBJ1-4; cdr3_aa: CASSFDRSPNEKLFF
v_call: TRBV29-1; j_call: TRBJ2-2; cdr3_aa: CSVEDQWGANTGELFF
v_call: TRBV5-1; j_call: TRBJ2-6; cdr3_aa: CASSKDKGYSGANVLTF
v_call: TRBV9; j_call: TRBJ1-1; cdr3_aa: CASSSQTGGIGTEAFF
v_call: TRBV6-5; j_call: TRBJ2-5; cdr3_aa: CASTSRGQGAVWRKETQYF
v_call: TRBV7-9; j_call: TRBJ1-1; cdr3_aa: CASSLEWTGDRDTEAFF
v_call: TRBV7-2; j_call: TRBJ1-2; cdr3_aa: CASSQPGTGGSNYGYTF
v_call: TRBV29-1; j_call: TRBJ2-6; cdr3_aa: CSVWDRGEDGANVLTF
v_call: TRBV5-1; j_call: TRBJ2-5; cdr3_aa: CASSLGQGAYQETQYF
v_call: TRBV3-1; j_call: TRBJ2-5; cdr3_aa: CASSPTSGGAATQYF
v_call: TRBV2; j_call: TRBJ2-5; cdr3_aa: CASSLRQGGQETQYF
v_call: TRBV3-1; j_call: TRBJ2-3; cdr3_aa: CASSEDPQVDTQYF
v_call: TRBV30; j_call: TRBJ2-2; cdr3_aa: CAWSKPPGSGGWINTGELFF
v_call: TRBV7-6; j_call: TRBJ2-7; cdr3_aa: CASSFRTQTHLNF
v_call: TRBV20-1; j_call: TRBJ2-2; cdr3_aa: CSARPERYTGELFF
v_call: TRBV7-2; j_call: TRBJ2-1; cdr3_aa: CASRPSIEAGEQFF
v_call: TRBV5-1; j_call: TRBJ2-2; cdr3_aa: CASSSLQGPEDTGELFF
v_call: TRBV14; j_call: TRBJ2-3; cdr3_aa: CASSLGLVAVTFTDTQYF
v_call: TRBV3-1; j_call: TRBJ2-7; cdr3_aa: CASSQAAWGSYEQYF
v_call: TRBV7-9; j_call: TRBJ1-1; cdr3_aa: CASSSKGGGTEAFF
v_call: TRBV19; j_call: TRBJ2-3; cdr3_aa: CASSISAQGGTDTQYF
v_call: TRBV12-3/TRBV12-4; j_call: TRBJ2-3; cdr3_aa: CASSLSGLDRSDTQYF
v_call: TRBV6-1; j_call: TRBJ1-6; cdr3_aa: CASRRDRTGFNSPLHF
v_call: TRBV5-1; j_call: TRBJ2-5; cdr3_aa: CASSLFGTEETQYF
v_call: TRBV6-1; j_call: TRBJ2-7; cdr3_aa: CASSEQGVYEQYF
v_call: TRBV12-3/TRBV12-4; j_call: TRBJ2-2; cdr3_aa: CASSNPGQGTGELFF
v_call: TRBV2; j_call: TRBJ1-6; cdr3_aa: CASALPGTGYSPLHF
v_call: TRBV7-8; j_call: TRBJ2-2; cdr3_aa: CASSLHAQFRNTGELFF
v_call: TRBV11-2; j_call: TRBJ2-1; cdr3_aa: CASSPRTGGVEQFF
v_call: TRBV6-4; j_call: TRBJ1-1; cdr3_aa: CASSDSKGGGGTEAFF
v_call: TRBV27; j_call: TRBJ1-6; cdr3_aa: CASRFGTGDSPLHF
v_call: TRBV7-7; j_call: TRBJ2-1; cdr3_aa: CASSPGGTRDQFF
v_call: TRBV3-1; j_call: TRBJ1-1; cdr3_aa: CASSQAYDRETFF
v_call: TRBV6-2/TRBV6-3; j_call: TRBJ1-6; cdr3_aa: CASRPPMYNSPLHF
v_call: TRBV2; j_call: TRBJ2-2; cdr3_aa: CASVRDRGTGELFF
v_call: TRBV5-5; j_call: TRBJ2-7; cdr3_aa: CATSGTGSSYEQYF
v_call: TRBV20-1; j_call: TRBJ1-2; cdr3_aa: CSARVRGPQNNYGYTF
v_call: TRBV29-1; j_call: TRBJ1-2; cdr3_aa: CSVEEGRRGHTF
v_call: TRBV7-2; j_call: TRBJ2-5; cdr3_aa: CASSFTRVGETQYF
v_call: TRBV12-5; j_call: TRBJ2-2; cdr3_aa: CASGPKQGASSTGELFF
v_call: TRBV5-5; j_call: TRBJ2-3; cdr3_aa: CASSFRASTDTQYF
v_call: TRBV18; j_call: TRBJ2-1; cdr3_aa: CASSPSFGGDNEQFF
v_call: TRBV9; j_call: TRBJ2-3; cdr3_aa: CASSVDGGSVAQYF
v_call: TRBV12-3/TRBV12-4; j_call: TRBJ1-4; cdr3_aa: CASRWGLAEKLFF
v_call: TRBV2; j_call: TRBJ2-2; cdr3_aa: CASKPGLAGTGELFF
v_call: TRBV6-1; j_call: TRBJ1-2; cdr3_aa: CASLDIANYGYTF
v_call: TRBV6-1; j_call: TRBJ1-5; cdr3_aa: CASSEEFYEPQHF
v_call: TRBV20-1; j_call: TRBJ1-4; cdr3_aa: CSARRGNEKLFF